These 9 T cell receptor beta chains came from one sample sequenced in a study of control samples from healthy donors and cancer patients. Assay: immunoSEQ multiplex PCR; the TCRdb copy retains only in-frame clones and omits some. The repertoire consists of about 69,000 clones, with approximately 80% occurring once and the leading ten covering 2.9%. Material for sequencing was PBMCs. These receptors came from a woman between 50 and 59 years old with lung cancer.

This sequence joins TRBV18 and TRBJ1-2, with D possibly being TRBD1 (5 bases). The V end lost 2 bases, the J end lost 9 bases, and 10 bases lay between the germline ends. Germline values: CDR1 KGHSH, CDR2 LQKENI. The CDR3 has 12 amino acids. Written as DNA, the CDR3 is TGTGCCAGCTCACCAGGGCAGGGAAGCTACACCTTC. It encodes CASSPGQGSYTF. Together with reference TRBV18 and TRBJ1-2, the CDR3 gives the full variable domain: NAGVMQNPRHLVRRRGQEARLRCSPMKGHSHVYWYRQLPEEGLKFMVYLQKENIIDESGMPKERFSAEFPKEGPSILRIQQVVRGDSAAYFCASSPGQGSYTFGSGTRLTVV.

V gene TRBV7-6 combines with J gene TRBJ2-3; D might be TRBD1 (5 bases). The V end was cut by 3 bases, the J end by 1 base, with 11 bases between. Germline lookup yields CDR1 SGHVS and CDR2 FNYEAQ. CDR3 length: 15 amino acids. This CDR3 is CASSLGIQGTDTQYF. CDR3 nucleotides: TGTGCCAGCAGCTTGGGGATACAGGGCACAGATACGCAGTATTTT. The full variable domain, its missing parts supplied by reference TRBV7-6 and TRBJ2-3, is GAGVSQSPRYKVTKRGQDVALRCDPISGHVSLYWYRQALGQGPEFLTYFNYEAQQDKSGLPNDRFSAERPEGSISTLTIQRTEQRDSAMYRCASSLGIQGTDTQYFGPGTRLTVL.

V usage is TRBV4-3 and J usage is TRBJ1-5; 8 bases line up with TRBD1. V shed 0 bases and J 6 bases; nucleotides not matched to a gene: 7. Germline values: CDR1 LGHNA, CDR2 YSLEER. The CDR3 is made up of 16 amino acids. CDR3 bases: TGCGCCAGCAGCCAAGATGATACAGGGGGAGGTCAGCCCCAGCATTTT. This sequence encodes CASSQDDTGGGQPQHF.

V and J are TRBV5-4 and TRBJ1-2, with D unclear. The germline gives CDR1 SGHNT, CDR2 YYREEE (reference sequence). The CDR3 is made up of 13 amino acids. V was cut by 0 bases and J by 2 bases, with 5 bases left in between. CDR3 nucleotide sequence: TGTGCCAGCAGCTTGGTTGCGAACTATGGCTACACCTTC. Protein product: CASSLVANYGYTF.

The chain has TRBV27 and TRBJ1-1; D gene uncertain. Germline CDR1 is MNHEY and CDR2 is SMNVEV (reference sequence). Trimming left V 2 bases short and J 5 bases short, with 9 bases between. This CDR3 spans 13 amino acids. The chain's CDR3 is CASSLLGGTEAFF. In DNA form, the CDR3 reads TGTGCCAGCAGTTTACTGGGAGGTACTGAAGCTTTCTTT.

This clone was recorded once. The chain couples TRBV7-2 to TRBJ1-2, with 8 bases aligning to TRBD1. V gave up 5 bases and J gave up 2 bases; unmatched junction bases: 4. CDR1 and CDR2 (germline): SGHTA, FQGNSA. This CDR3 comprises 14 residues. As DNA, the CDR3 is TGTGCCAGCAGCCACGGGACAGGCAACTATGGCTACACCTTC. This encodes CASSHGTGNYGYTF.

The gene calls are TRBV7-9 and TRBJ1-4; no firm D call. Germline-derived CDR1 and CDR2 are SEHNR and FQNEAQ (reference sequence). V lost 3 bases, J lost 7 bases, and 3 bases lay in between. The CDR3 runs 11 residues. CDR3 region: CASSLSEKLFF. DNA of the CDR3: TGTGCCAGCAGCTTGAGTGAAAAACTGTTTTTT.

Only one count was recorded for this clone. The chain has TRBV7-2 and TRBJ1-2, with TRBD1 identical over 8 bases. The CDR3 contains 20 residues. In germline, CDR1 is SGHTA, CDR2 FQGNSA. Germline trimming cut 4 bases from V and 3 bases from J; bases unmatched to any gene: 22. The CDR3 region is CASSSALRWDRFGVDYGYTF. CDR3 DNA: TGTGCCAGCAGCTCAGCCCTGAGGTGGGACAGGTTCGGGGTGGACTATGGCTACACCTTC.

This clone was observed a few times. CDR3 loop: CAWGGGSEKLFF. DNA of the CDR3: TGTGCCTGGGGAGGGGGAAGCGAAAAACTGTTTTTT. The chain is built from TRBV30 and TRBJ1-4; TRBD1 is a possible D gene (6 bases). Trimming took off 5 bases at V and 8 bases at J, with 12 bases between the two ends. CDR1 is GTSNPN and CDR2 is SVGIG in the germline V gene (reference sequence). CDR3 length: 12 amino acids.